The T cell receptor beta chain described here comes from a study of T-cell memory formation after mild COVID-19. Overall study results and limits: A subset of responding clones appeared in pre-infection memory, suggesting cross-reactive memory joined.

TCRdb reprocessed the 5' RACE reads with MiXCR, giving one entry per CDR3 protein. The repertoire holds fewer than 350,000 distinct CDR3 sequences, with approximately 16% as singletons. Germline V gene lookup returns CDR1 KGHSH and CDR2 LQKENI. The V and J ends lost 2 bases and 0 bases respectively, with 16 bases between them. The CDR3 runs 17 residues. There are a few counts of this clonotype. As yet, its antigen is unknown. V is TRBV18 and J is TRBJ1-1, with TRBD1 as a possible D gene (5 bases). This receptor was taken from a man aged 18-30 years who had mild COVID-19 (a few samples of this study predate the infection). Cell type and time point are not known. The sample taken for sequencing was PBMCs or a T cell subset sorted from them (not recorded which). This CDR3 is CASSPRAARGMNTEAFF. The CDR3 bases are TGTGCCAGCTCACCAAGGGCAGCCCGGGGGATGAACACTGAAGCTTTCTTT.